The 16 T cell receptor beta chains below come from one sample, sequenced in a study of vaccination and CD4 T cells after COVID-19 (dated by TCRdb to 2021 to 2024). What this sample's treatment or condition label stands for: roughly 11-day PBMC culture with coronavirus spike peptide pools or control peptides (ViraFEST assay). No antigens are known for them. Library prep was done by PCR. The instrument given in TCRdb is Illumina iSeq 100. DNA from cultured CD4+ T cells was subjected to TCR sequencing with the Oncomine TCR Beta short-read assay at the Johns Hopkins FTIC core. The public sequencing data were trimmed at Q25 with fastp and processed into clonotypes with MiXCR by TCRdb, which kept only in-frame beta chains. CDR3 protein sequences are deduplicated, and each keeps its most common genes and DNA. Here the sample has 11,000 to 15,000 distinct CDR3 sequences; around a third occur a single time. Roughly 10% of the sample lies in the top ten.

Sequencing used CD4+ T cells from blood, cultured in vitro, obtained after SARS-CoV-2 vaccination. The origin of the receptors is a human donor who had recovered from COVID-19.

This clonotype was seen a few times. The CDR3 nucleotides read TGCAGCGTGTTACAGGGTTACGAGCAGTACTTC. The encoded protein is CSVLQGYEQYF. This chain joins TRBV29-1 and TRBJ2-7; D might be TRBD1 (6 bases). The CDR3 contains 11 residues. Trimming took off 6 bases at V and 4 bases at J, with 10 bases between the two ends. Germline CDR1 reads SQVTM; CDR2 reads ANQGSEA.

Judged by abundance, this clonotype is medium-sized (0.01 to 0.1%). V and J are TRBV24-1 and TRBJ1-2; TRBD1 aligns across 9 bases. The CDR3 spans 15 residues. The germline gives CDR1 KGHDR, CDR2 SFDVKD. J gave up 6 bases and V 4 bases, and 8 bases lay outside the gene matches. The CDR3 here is CATSEPGTGMDGYTF. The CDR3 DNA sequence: TGTGCCACCAGTGAACCCGGGACAGGGATGGATGGCTACACCTTC.

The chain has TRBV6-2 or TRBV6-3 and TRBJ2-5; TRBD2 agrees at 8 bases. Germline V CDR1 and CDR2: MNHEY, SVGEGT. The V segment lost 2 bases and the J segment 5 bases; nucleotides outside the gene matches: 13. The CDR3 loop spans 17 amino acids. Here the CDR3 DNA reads TGTGCCAGCAGTTACCGCCCCCCGGGACTAGAAGTGGAGACCCAGTACTTC. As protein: CASSYRPPGLEVETQYF.

The CDR3 DNA reads as TGTGCCAGCAGTACCGGGCCATCCTACGAGCAGTACTTC. It codes for CASSTGPSYEQYF. The rearrangement links TRBV28 to TRBJ2-7; D not certain. Germline V CDR1 and CDR2: MDHEN, SYDVKM. Between the trimmed V and J ends, which lost 5 bases and 1 base, there was a span of 9 bases. This CDR3 contains 13 residues.

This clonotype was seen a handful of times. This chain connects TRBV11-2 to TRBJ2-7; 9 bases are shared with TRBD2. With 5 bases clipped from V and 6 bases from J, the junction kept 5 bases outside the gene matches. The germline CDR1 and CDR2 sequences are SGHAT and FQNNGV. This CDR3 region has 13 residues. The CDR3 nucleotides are TGTGCCAGCAGCCTTCTGCGGGGGGGCGAGCAGTACTTC. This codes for CASSLLRGGEQYF. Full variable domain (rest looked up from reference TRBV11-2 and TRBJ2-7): EAGVAQSPRYKIIEKRQSVAFWCNPISGHATLYWYQQILGQGPKLLIQFQNNGVVDDSQLPKDRFSAERLKGVDSTLKIQPAKLEDSAVYLCASSLLRGGEQYFGPGTRLTVT.

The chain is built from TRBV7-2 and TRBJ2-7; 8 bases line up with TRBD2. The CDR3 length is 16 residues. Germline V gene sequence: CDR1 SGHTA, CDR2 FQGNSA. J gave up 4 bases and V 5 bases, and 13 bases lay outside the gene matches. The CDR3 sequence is CASSPGANGRGYEQYF. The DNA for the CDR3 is TGTGCCAGCAGCCCTGGGGCTAACGGGAGGGGGTACGAGCAGTACTTC.

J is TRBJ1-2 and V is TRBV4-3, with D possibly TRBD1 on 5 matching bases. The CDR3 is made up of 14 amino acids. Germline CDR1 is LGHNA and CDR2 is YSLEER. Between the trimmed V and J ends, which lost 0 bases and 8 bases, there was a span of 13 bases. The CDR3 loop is CASSQDPSGRGYTF. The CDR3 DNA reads TGCGCCAGCAGCCAAGATCCTTCAGGGAGAGGCTACACCTTC.

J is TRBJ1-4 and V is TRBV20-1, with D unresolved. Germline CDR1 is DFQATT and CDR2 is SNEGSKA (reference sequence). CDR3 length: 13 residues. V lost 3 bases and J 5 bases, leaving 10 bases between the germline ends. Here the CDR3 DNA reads TGCAGTGCTAGTCGTCGCCCAAATGAAAAACTGTTTTTT. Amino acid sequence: CSASRRPNEKLFF.

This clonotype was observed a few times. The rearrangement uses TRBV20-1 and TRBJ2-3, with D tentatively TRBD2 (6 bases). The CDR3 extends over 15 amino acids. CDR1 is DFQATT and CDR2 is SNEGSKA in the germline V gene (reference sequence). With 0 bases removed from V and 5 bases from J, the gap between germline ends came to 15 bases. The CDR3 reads CSARDGRRDRDTQYF. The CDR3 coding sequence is TGCAGTGCTAGAGACGGCAGGAGGGATAGAGATACGCAGTATTTT.

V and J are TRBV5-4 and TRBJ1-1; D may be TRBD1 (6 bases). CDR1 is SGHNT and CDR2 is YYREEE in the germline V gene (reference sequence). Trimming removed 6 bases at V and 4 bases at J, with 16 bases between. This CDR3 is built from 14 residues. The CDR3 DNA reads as TGTGCCAGCACCAGGGGTGAAAGGGGCACTGAAGCTTTCTTT. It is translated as CASTRGERGTEAFF.

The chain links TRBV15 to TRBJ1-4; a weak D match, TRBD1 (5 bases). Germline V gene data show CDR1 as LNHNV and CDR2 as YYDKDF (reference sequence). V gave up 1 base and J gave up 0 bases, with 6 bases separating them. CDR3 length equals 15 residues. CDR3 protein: CATSRGTTTNEKLFF. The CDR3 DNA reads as TGTGCCACCAGCAGAGGGACAACAACTAATGAAAAACTGTTTTTT.

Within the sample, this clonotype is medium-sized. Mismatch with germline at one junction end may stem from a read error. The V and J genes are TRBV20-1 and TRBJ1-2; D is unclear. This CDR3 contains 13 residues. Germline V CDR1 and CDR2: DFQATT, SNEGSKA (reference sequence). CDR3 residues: CSARAYGRDGYTF. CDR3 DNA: TGCAGTGCCAGAGCATACGGGAGGGATGGCTACACCTTC.

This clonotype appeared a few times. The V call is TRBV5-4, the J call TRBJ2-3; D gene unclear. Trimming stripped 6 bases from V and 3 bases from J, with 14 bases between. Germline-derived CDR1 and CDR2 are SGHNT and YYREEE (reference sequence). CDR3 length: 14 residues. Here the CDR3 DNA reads TGTGCCAGCAACCGTGGGGTAGTGACAGATACGCAGTATTTT. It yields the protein CASNRGVVTDTQYF.

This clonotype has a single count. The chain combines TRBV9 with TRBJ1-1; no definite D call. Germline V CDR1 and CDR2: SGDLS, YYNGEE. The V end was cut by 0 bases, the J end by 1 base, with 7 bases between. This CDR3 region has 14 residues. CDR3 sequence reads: CASSVVPQNTEAFF. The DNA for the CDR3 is TGTGCCAGCAGCGTAGTCCCCCAGAACACTGAAGCTTTCTTT. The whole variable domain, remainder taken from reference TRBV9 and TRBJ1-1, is DSGVTQTPKHLITATGQRVTLRCSPRSGDLSVYWYQQSLDQGLQFLIQYYNGEERAKGNILERFSAQQFPDLHSELNLSSLELGDSALYFCASSVVPQNTEAFFGQGTRLTVV.

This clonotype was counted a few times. Written as DNA, the CDR3 is TGCAGCGTGGGACCCGCGCGGGATCAGCCCCAGCATTTT. Amino acids: CSVGPARDQPQHF. The rearrangement uses TRBV29-1 and TRBJ1-5; D is perhaps TRBD1 (5 bases). This CDR3 spans 13 amino acids. The germline gives CDR1 SQVTM, CDR2 ANQGSEA. Between the trimmed V and J ends, which lost 6 bases and 5 bases, there was a span of 14 bases. Looking up the rest from reference TRBV29-1 and TRBJ1-5 gives the full variable domain: SAVISQKPSRDICQRGTSLTIQCQVDSQVTMMFWYRQQPGQSLTLIATANQGSEATYESGFVIDKFPISRPNLTFSTLTVSNMSPEDSSIYLCSVGPARDQPQHFGDGTRLSIL.

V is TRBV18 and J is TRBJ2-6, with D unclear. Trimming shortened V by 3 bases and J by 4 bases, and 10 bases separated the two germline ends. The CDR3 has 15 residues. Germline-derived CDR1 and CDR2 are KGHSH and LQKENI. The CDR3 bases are TGTGCCAGCTCACCGAAGGTTCTGGGGGCCAACGTCCTGACTTTC. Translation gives CASSPKVLGANVLTF.